This entry concerns a single T cell receptor (beta chain). Its cognate antigen is unknown. The sample comes from a study of OX40 agonist ivuxolimab in advanced cancers. Findings and limits, study-wide: In CD8+ T cells, expanded clones were on average more numerous than in CD4+.

TCRdb's table, derived via immunoSEQ multiplex PCR, lists solely in-frame clones and lacks some. The profile shows roughly 80,000 clones, 80% to 90% of them singletons. Sample: CD4+ or CD8+ T cells sorted from blood, taken in a trial of the OX40 agonist ivuxolimab. The sequence was collected from an adult with an advanced solid tumor such as melanoma, head and neck, liver or kidney cancer.

CDR3 sequence (DNA): TGTGCCAGCAGCTTAGGGTCCCACTCTGGAAACACCATATATTTT. Residues: CASSLGSHSGNTIYF. V and J are TRBV11-2 and TRBJ1-3; D ambiguous. This CDR3 region has 15 residues. The ends were cut back, 1 base at V and 0 bases at J, with 7 bases in the middle. CDR1 SGHAT and CDR2 FQNNGV come from the germline V gene.